The 10 T cell receptor beta chains listed next were all sequenced from one sample in a study of identical twins' blood T cells. MiXCR, applied by TCRdb to the 5' RACE reads, yields one record per CDR3 protein. The sample lists 350,000 to 400,000 distinct CDR3 sequences, approximately 30% occurring once. Specimen: PBMCs. The receptors shown here come from a woman aged 18 to 55 in good health.

This clonotype showed up many times. V and J are TRBV29-1 and TRBJ1-1, with TRBD1 identical over 10 bases. Trimming cost V 8 bases and J 1 base; bases outside gene matches: 7. The CDR3 runs to 14 residues. Germline CDR1 reads SQVTM; CDR2 reads ANQGSEA. CDR3 sequence reads: CSTSTGGENTEAFF. DNA of the CDR3: TGCAGCACTTCGACAGGGGGCGAGAACACTGAAGCTTTCTTT. The complete variable domain, with remaining parts taken from reference TRBV29-1 and TRBJ1-1, reads SAVISQKPSRDICQRGTSLTIQCQVDSQVTMMFWYRQQPGQSLTLIATANQGSEATYESGFVIDKFPISRPNLTFSTLTVSNMSPEDSSIYLCSTSTGGENTEAFFGQGTRLTVV.

A remark on this clonotype: One base away lies a much larger clone, so this may be a sequencing read error. The chain couples TRBV18 to TRBJ1-1, with D unclear. Looked up from germline, CDR1 is KGHSH and CDR2 is LQKENI. The CDR3 covers 13 residues. The CDR3 DNA reads TGTGCCAGCTCACCAAGTGGTAACACTGAAGCTTCCTTT. This translates into CASSPSGNTEASF.

This clonotype was counted at least ten times. This chain links TRBV10-3 with TRBJ1-1; a possible D gene is TRBD1 (5 bases). The CDR3 runs to 12 residues. Germline V gives CDR1 ENHRY, CDR2 SYGVKD. The germline V and J ends were trimmed by 6 bases and 4 bases, with 9 bases remaining between them. CDR3 in DNA: TGTGCCATCAGCCCAGGGTCCACTGAAGCTTTCTTT. Protein sequence: CAISPGSTEAFF.

The chain couples TRBV9 to TRBJ2-7; the D gene is possibly TRBD2 (6 bases). Germline V gene lookup returns CDR1 SGDLS and CDR2 YYNGEE. This CDR3 comprises 12 residues. V was pared by 7 bases and J by 6 bases, with 14 bases between. The DNA for the CDR3 is TGTGCCAGCGGGGACTGGGGTTCCGAGCAGTACTTC. Encoded protein: CASGDWGSEQYF.

This rearrangement joins TRBV5-1 to TRBJ1-2; perhaps TRBD1 as D (5 bases). The CDR3 contains 14 residues. Per the germline V gene, CDR1 is SGHRS and CDR2 is YFSETQ. V was trimmed by 3 bases and J by 0 bases, leaving 9 bases between them. The CDR3 loop is CASSSGTSNYGYTF. The DNA of the CDR3 is TGCGCCAGCAGCTCCGGGACGTCTAACTATGGCTACACCTTC.

V and J are TRBV2 and TRBJ2-5; D unclear. CDR3 length: 14 residues. The ends were cut back, 3 bases at V and 0 bases at J, with 8 bases in the middle. Per germline, CDR1 SNHLY and CDR2 FYNNEI. The CDR3, as DNA: TGTGCCAGCAGTGAGGCGGAGTACCAAGAGACCCAGTACTTC. It specifies CASSEAEYQETQYF.

This clonotype showed up just a few times. The chain joins TRBV20-1 to TRBJ2-3; D may be TRBD2 (6 bases). Germline V gives CDR1 DFQATT, CDR2 SNEGSKA (reference sequence). Trimming pared 3 bases from V and 4 bases from J, leaving 8 bases between. The CDR3 length is 12 residues. The CDR3 DNA reads as TGCAGTGCTAGTAGCGGCCCAGATACGCAGTATTTT. Protein product: CSASSGPDTQYF.

The chain combines TRBV24-1 with TRBJ2-3; D is undetermined. Trimming took off 5 bases at V and 0 bases at J, with 5 bases between the two ends. Germline V CDR1 and CDR2: KGHDR, SFDVKD. This CDR3 has 13 residues. The CDR3 nucleotides are TGTGCCACCAGTGTGGGGAGCACAGATACGCAGTATTTT. Its protein product is CATSVGSTDTQYF.

The rearrangement joins TRBV20-1 to TRBJ2-1; TRBD1 aligns across 9 bases. The trim removed 1 base at V and 3 bases at J, leaving 4 bases unmatched. Germline lookup yields CDR1 DFQATT and CDR2 SNEGSKA (reference sequence). This CDR3 is 15 amino acids long. This chain's CDR3 is CSARAGTGHYNEQFF. The CDR3 DNA sequence: TGCAGTGCTAGAGCCGGGACAGGGCACTACAATGAGCAGTTCTTC.

This clonotype was recorded a few times. This chain links TRBV6-6 with TRBJ2-3; D remains unclear. With 8 bases removed from V and 0 bases from J, the gap between germline ends came to 9 bases. The length of the CDR3 is 13 residues. Germline V gene lookup returns CDR1 MNHNY and CDR2 SVGAGI (reference sequence). The DNA of the CDR3 is TGTGCCAGCCGATTCACTAGCACAGATACGCAGTATTTT. Its protein product is CASRFTSTDTQYF.